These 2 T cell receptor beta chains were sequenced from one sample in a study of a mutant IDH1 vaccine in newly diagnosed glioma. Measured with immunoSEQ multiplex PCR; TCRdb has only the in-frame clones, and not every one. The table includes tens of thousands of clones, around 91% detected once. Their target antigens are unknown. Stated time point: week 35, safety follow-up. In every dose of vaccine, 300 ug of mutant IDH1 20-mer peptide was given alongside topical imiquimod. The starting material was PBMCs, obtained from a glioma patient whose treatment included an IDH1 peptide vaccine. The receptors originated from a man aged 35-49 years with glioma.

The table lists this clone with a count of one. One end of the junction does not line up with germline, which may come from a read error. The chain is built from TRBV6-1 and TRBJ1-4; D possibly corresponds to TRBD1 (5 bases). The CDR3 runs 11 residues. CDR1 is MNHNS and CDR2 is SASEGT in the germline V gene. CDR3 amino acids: CASSSRGGAYF. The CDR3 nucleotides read TGTGCCAGCAGTTCCCGGGGGGGTGCCTATTTT.

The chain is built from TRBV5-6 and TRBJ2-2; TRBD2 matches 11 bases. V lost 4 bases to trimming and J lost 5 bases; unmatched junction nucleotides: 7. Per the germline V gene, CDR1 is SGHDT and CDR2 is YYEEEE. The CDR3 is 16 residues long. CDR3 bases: TGTGCCAGCAGCATCATGCTAGCGGGGGGAACCGGGGAGCTGTTTTTT. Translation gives CASSIMLAGGTGELFF.